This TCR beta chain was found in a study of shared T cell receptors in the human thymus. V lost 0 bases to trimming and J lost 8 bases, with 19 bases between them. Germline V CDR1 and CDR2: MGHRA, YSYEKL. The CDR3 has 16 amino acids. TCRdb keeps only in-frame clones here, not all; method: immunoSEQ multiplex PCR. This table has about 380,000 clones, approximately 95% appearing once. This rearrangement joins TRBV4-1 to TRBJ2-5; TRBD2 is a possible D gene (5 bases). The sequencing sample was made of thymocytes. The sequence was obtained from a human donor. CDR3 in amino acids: CASSQEGSVYPATQYF. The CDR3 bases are TGCGCCAGCAGCCAAGAGGGTAGCGTCTACCCCGCCACCCAGTACTTC.